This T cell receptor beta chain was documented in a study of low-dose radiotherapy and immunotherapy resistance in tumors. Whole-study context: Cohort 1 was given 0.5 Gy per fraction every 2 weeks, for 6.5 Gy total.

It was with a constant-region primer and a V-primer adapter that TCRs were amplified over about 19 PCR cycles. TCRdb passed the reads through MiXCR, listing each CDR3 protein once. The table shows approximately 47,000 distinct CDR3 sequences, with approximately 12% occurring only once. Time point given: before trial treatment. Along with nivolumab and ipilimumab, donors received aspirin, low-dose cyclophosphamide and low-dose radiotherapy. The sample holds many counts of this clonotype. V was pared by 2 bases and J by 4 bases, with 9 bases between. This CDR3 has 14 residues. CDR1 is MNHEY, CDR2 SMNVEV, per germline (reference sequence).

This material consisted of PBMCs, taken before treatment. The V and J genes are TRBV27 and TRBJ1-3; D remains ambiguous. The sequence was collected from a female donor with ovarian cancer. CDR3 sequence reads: CASSLGFGGNTIYF. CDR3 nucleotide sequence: TGTGCCAGCAGTTTAGGGTTCGGCGGAAACACCATATATTTT.